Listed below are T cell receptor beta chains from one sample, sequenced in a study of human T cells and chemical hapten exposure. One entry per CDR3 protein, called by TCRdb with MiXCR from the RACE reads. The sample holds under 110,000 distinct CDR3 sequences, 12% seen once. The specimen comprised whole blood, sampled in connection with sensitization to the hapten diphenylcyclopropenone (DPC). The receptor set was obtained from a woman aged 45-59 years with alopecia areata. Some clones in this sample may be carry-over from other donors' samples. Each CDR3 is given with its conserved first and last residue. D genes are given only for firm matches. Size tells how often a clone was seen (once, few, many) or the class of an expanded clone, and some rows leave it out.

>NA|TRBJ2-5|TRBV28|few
CASSLLGPQETQYF
TGTGCCAGCAGTTTATTGGGACCTCAGGAGACCCAGTACTTC
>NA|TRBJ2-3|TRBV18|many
CASSPPEDTQYF
TGTGCCAGCTCACCACCGGAAGATACGCAGTATTTT
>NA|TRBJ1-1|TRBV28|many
CASSNGRFTEAFF
TGTGCCAGCAGTAACGGACGGTTCACTGAAGCTTTCTTT
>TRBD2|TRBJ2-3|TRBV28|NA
CASSSTSGRGTQYF
TGTGCCAGCAGTTCGACTAGCGGGAGAGGTACGCAGTATTTT
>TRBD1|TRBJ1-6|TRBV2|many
CASRRDRDFGSPLHF
TGTGCCAGCCGGAGGGACAGGGATTTTGGCTCACCCCTCCACTTT
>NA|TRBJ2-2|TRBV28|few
CASSPLGKTGELFF
TGTGCCAGCAGTCCCCTTGGGAAGACCGGGGAGCTGTTTTTT
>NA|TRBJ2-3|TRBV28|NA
CASSEPIAVTDTQYF
TGTGCCAGCAGCGAACCCATAGCGGTCACAGATACGCAGTATTTT
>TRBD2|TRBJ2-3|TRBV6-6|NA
CASSFGSGGPTDTQYF
TGTGCCAGCAGTTTCGGGAGCGGGGGGCCCACAGATACGCAGTATTTT
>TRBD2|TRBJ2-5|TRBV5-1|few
CASSLKRGGRETQYF
TGCGCCAGCAGCTTGAAGCGGGGTGGAAGAGAGACCCAGTACTTC
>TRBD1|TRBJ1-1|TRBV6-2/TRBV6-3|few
CASRKIQGDEAFF
TGTGCCAGCAGGAAAATCCAGGGGGACGAAGCTTTCTTT
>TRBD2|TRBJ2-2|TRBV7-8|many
CASSSGLALSTGELFF
TGTGCCAGCAGCTCGGGACTAGCTCTAAGCACCGGGGAGCTGTTTTTT
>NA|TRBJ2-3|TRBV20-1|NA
CSARSEPKADTQYF
TGCAGTGCTAGGTCGGAACCCAAGGCGGATACGCAGTATTTT
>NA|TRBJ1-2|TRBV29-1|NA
CSAAEQGNGYTF
TGCAGCGCCGCCGAACAGGGAAATGGCTACACCTTC
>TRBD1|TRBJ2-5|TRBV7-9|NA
CASSPGQGGETQYF
TGTGCCAGCAGCCCCGGACAGGGGGGTGAGACCCAGTACTTC
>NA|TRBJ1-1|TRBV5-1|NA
CASSLEQPPARAFF
TGCGCCAGCAGCTTGGAACAGCCCCCCGCCCGAGCTTTCTTT